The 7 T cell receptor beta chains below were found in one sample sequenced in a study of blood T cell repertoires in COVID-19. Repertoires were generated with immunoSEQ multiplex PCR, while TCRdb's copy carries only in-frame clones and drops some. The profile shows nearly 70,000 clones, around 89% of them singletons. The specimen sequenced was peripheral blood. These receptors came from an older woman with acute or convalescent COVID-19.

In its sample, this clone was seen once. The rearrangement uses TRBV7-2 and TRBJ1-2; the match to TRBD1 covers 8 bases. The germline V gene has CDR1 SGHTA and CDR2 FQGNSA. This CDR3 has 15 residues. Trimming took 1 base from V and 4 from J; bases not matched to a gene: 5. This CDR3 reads CASSLGTGTFYGYTF. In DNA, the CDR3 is TGTGCCAGCAGCTTAGGGACAGGGACCTTCTATGGCTACACCTTC.

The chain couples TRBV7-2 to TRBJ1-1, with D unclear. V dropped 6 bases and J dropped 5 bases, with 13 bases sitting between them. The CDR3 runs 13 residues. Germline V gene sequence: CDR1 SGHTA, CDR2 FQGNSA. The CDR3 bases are TGTGCCAGCAGTTCTCCCCTTACTACTGAAGCTTTCTTT. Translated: CASSSPLTTEAFF. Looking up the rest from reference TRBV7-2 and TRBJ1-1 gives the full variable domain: GAGVSQSPSNKVTEKGKDVELRCDPISGHTALYWYRQSLGQGLEFLIYFQGNSAPDKSGLPSDRFSAERTGGSVSTLTIQRTQQEDSAVYLCASSSPLTTEAFFGQGTRLTVV.

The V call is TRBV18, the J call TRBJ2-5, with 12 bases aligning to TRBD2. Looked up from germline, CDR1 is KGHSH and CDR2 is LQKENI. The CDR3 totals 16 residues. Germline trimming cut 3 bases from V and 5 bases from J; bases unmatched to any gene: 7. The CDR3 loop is CASSPSTSGGSETQYF. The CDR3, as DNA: TGTGCCAGCTCACCCTCGACTAGCGGGGGTTCCGAGACCCAGTACTTC.

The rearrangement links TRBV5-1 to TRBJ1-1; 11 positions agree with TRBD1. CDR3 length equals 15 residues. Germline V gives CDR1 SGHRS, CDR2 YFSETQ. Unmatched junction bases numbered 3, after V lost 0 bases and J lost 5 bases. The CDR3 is CASSLDGTGGTEAFF. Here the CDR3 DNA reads TGCGCCAGCAGCTTGGACGGGACAGGGGGAACTGAAGCTTTCTTT.

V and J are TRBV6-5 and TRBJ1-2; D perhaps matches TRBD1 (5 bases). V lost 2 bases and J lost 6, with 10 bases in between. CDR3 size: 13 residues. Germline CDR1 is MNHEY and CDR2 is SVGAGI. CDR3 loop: CASSYRQTDGYTF. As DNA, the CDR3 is TGTGCCAGCAGTTACAGGCAGACAGATGGCTACACCTTC.

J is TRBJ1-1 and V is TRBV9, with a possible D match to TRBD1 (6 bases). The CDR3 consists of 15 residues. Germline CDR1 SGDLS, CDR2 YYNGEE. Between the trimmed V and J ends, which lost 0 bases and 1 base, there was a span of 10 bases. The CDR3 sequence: CASSVDGGRNTEAFF. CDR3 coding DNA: TGTGCCAGCAGCGTAGACGGGGGGCGGAACACTGAAGCTTTCTTT.

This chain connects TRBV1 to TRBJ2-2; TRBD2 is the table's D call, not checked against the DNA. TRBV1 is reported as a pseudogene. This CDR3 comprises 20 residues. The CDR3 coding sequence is TGCACCAGCAGCCAAGGGTTTCGAGTAGCGGGGATACCGAACACCGGGGAGCTGTTTTTT. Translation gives CTSSQGFRVAGIPNTGELFF.